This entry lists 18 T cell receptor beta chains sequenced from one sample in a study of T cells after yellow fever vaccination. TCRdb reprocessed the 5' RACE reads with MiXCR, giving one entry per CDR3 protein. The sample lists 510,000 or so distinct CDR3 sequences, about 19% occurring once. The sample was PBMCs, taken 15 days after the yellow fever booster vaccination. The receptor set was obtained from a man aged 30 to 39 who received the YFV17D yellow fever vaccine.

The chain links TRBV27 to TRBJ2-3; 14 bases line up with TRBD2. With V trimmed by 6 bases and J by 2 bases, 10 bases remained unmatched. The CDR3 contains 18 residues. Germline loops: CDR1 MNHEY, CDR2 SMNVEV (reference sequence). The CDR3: CASRRAGTSGSYTDTQYF. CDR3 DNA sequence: TGTGCCAGCAGAAGGGCCGGGACTAGCGGGAGTTACACAGATACGCAGTATTTT.

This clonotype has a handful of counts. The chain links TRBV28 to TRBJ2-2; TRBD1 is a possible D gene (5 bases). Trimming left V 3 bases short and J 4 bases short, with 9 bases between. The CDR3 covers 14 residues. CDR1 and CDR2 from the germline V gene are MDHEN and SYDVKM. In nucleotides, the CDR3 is TGTGCCAGCAGTTTCAGACAGCTCACCGGGGAGCTGTTTTTT. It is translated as CASSFRQLTGELFF.

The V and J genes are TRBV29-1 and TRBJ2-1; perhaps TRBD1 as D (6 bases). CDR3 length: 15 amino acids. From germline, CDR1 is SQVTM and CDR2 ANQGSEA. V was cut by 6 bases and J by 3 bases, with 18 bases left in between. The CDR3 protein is CSVIPWGLYYNEQFF. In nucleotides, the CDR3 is TGCAGCGTCATACCTTGGGGGCTATACTACAATGAGCAGTTCTTC.

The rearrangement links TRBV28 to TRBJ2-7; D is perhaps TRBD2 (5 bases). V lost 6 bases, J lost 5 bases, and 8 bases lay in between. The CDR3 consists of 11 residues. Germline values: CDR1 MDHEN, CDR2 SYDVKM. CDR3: CASSILDEQYF. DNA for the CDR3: TGTGCCAGCAGCATACTAGACGAGCAGTACTTC.

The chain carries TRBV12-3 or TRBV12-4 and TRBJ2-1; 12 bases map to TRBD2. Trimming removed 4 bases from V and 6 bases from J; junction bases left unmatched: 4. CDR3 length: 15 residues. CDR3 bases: TGTGCCAGCAGTTACTCTAGCGGGAGGGCCAATGAGCAGTTCTTC. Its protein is CASSYSSGRANEQFF.

CDR3 DNA sequence: TGTGCCAGCAGTTTCCGGGCCGCCGGCGAGCAGTACTTC. Translation: CASSFRAAGEQYF. The chain is built from TRBV12-3 or TRBV12-4 and TRBJ2-7; D gene unclear. The CDR3 spans 13 residues. The V end lost 3 bases, the J end lost 6 bases, and 12 bases lay between the germline ends.

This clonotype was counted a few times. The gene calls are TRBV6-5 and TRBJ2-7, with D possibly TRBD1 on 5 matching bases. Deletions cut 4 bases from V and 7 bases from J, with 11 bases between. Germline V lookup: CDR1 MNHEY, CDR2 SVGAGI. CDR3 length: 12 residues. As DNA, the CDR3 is TGTGCCAGCAGTTTCGTGGGGCGGGAGCAGTACTTC. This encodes CASSFVGREQYF.

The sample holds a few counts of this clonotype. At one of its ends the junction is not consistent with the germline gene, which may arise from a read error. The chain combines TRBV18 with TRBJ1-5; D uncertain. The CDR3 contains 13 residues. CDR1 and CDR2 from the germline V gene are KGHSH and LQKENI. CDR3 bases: TGTGCCAGCTCCGTTCACCAACATCAACCCCAGCATTTT. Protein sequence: CASSVHQHQPQHF.

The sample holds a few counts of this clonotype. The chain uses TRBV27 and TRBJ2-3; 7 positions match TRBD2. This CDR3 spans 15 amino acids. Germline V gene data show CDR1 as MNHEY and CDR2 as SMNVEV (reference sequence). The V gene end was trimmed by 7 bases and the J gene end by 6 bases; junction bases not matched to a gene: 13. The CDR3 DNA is TGTGCCAGCACCCCGAGCAGGGCGGGAGCGGATACGCAGTATTTT. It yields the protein CASTPSRAGADTQYF.

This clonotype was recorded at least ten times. The CDR3 coding sequence is TGCGCCAGCAGCTTGGCTACCGGGACTAGCTTAAATGAGCAGTTCTTC. Translation: CASSLATGTSLNEQFF. The chain couples TRBV5-1 to TRBJ2-1; TRBD2 matches 9 bases. V lost 0 bases to trimming and J lost 7 bases; unmatched junction nucleotides: 8. Looked up from germline, CDR1 is SGHRS and CDR2 is YFSETQ. The CDR3 loop spans 16 amino acids.

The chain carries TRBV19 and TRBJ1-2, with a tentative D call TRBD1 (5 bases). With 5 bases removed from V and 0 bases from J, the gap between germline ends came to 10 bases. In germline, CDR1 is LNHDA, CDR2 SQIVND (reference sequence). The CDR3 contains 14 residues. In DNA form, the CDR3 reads TGTGCCAGTAGTTTGGGACTGTCTAACTATGGCTACACCTTC. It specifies CASSLGLSNYGYTF.

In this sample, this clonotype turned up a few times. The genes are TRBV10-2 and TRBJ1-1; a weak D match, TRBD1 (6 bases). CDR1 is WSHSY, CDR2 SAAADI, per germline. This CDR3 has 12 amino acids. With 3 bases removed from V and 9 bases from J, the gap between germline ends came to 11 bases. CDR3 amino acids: CASSDGGQKAFF. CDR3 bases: TGCGCCAGCAGTGACGGCGGACAGAAAGCTTTCTTT.

CDR3 sequence reads: CASSTQRSSYEQYF. Written as DNA, the CDR3 is TGTGCCAGCAGTACCCAGCGGAGCTCCTACGAGCAGTACTTC. J is TRBJ2-7 and V is TRBV28; tentative D call: TRBD2 (5 bases). This CDR3 comprises 14 residues. CDR1 MDHEN and CDR2 SYDVKM come from the germline V gene. Trimming shortened V by 5 bases and J by 0 bases, and 11 bases separated the two germline ends.

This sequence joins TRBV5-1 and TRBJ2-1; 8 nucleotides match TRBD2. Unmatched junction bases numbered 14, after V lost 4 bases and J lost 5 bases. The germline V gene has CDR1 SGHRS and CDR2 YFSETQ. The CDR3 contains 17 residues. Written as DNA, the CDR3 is TGCGCCAGCAGCCCCCGTATCAGCGGACTAGCAGACAATGAGCAGTTCTTC. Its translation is CASSPRISGLADNEQFF.

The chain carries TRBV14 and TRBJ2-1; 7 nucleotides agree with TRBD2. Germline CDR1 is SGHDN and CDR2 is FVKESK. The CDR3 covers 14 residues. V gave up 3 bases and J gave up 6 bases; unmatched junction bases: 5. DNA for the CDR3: TGTGCCAGCAGCCAGTGGGAGGGCCGCAATGAGCAGTTCTTC. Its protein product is CASSQWEGRNEQFF.

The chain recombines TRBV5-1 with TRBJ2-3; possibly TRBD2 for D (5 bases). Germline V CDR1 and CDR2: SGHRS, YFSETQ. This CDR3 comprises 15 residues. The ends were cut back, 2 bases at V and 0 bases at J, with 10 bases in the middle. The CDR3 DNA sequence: TGCGCCAGCAGCTTTCGGCGCGGGAGCACAGATACGCAGTATTTT. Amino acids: CASSFRRGSTDTQYF. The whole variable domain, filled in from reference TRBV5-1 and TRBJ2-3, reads KAGVTQTPRYLIKTRGQQVTLSCSPISGHRSVSWYQQTPGQGLQFLFEYFSETQRNKGNFPGRFSGRQFSNSRSEMNVSTLELGDSALYLCASSFRRGSTDTQYFGPGTRLTVL.

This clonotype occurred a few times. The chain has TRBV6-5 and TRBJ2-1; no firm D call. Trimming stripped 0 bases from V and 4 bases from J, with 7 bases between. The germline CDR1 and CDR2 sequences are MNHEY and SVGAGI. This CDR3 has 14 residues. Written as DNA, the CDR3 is TGTGCCAGCAGTTACTCAAAACTATACAATGAGCAGTTCTTC. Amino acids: CASSYSKLYNEQFF.

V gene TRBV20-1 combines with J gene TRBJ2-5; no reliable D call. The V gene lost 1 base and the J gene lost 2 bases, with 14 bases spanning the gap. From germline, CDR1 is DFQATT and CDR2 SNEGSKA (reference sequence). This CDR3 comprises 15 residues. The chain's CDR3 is CSARGSSLMQETQYF. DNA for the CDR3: TGCAGTGCTAGAGGGAGTAGCCTGATGCAAGAGACCCAGTACTTC.